Listed below are T cell receptor beta chains from one sample, sequenced in a study of blood T cells in healthy people across ages. TCRdb re-called the 5' RACE reads through MiXCR, storing one row per CDR3 protein. The repertoire holds 780,000 or so distinct CDR3 sequences, with 20% to 25% as singletons. The same data also contributed to another study, on T cells of mothers and their children.

Sequencing used blood. These receptors came from a boy younger than 18 in good health. Both conserved end residues are part of each CDR3. A D gene is named only where the DNA matches it firmly. Expanded clones get a size class; other rows say once, few or many, or leave the size out.

j_call clone_size v_call d_call cdr3_nt cdr3_aa
TRBJ2-5 few TRBV29-1 TRBD2 TGCAGCGTTGAAGTGACGACTAGCGGGGGGGCTGTTCACTCTCTAGAGACCCAGTACTTC CSVEVTTSGGAVHSLETQYF
TRBJ2-7 . TRBV20-1 . TGCAGTGCTAGGGGAGTAGGGGGTGGCGAGCAGTACTTC CSARGVGGGEQYF
TRBJ2-1 few TRBV7-2 . TGTGCCAGCAGCTCCACCGCAAATGAGCAGTTCTTC CASSSTANEQFF
TRBJ2-1 few TRBV29-1 TRBD2 TGCAGCGTAACTGAGCGGGGGGACTACAATGAGCAGTTCTTC CSVTERGDYNEQFF
TRBJ2-7 few TRBV27 TRBD2 TGTGCCAGCAGCACTAGCGGGGAGACCTACGAGCAGTACTTC CASSTSGETYEQYF
TRBJ1-1 . TRBV20-1 . TGCAGTGCTAGTCTGGATTGGCGGCAGAACACTGAAGCTTTCTTT CSASLDWRQNTEAFF
TRBJ1-5 few TRBV24-1 TRBD1 TGTGCCACCAACGGACAGGGTTGGCGTGGCAATCAGCCCCAGCATTTT CATNGQGWRGNQPQHF
TRBJ2-5 . TRBV28 . TGTGCCAGCAGTTTACCCGGGACACCGACGGGGGGATCGCGAGAGACTCAGTACTTC CASSLPGTPTGGSRETQYF
TRBJ1-2 . TRBV9 TRBD1 TGTGCCAGCAGCGTTACAGGGGAAAACTATGGCTACACCTTC CASSVTGENYGYTF
TRBJ2-3 few TRBV20-1 . TGCAGTGCTAGAGATGGAGTTTCCACAGATACGCAGTATTTT CSARDGVSTDTQYF
TRBJ1-2 few TRBV12-3/TRBV12-4 . TGTGCCAGCAGTCCCCCCCGGGGGGGGGCCCCTGTCTACACCTTC CASSPPRGGAPVYTF
TRBJ1-5 few TRBV28 TRBD1 TGTGCCAGCAGTCCCGACAGGGATCAGCCCCAGCATTTT CASSPDRDQPQHF
TRBJ2-7 few TRBV7-2 TRBD1 TGTGCCAGCCGCATAGACGGACAGGGCTACGAGCAGTACTTC CASRIDGQGYEQYF
TRBJ2-7 . TRBV29-1 TRBD1 TGCAGCGCCCTGGGACAGGGGGTCGGCGAGCAGTACTTC CSALGQGVGEQYF
TRBJ2-5 few TRBV20-1 . TGCAGTGCCATCATTCACGGAAAAGAGACCCAGTACTTC CSAIIHGKETQYF
TRBJ1-5 few TRBV19 . TGTGCCAGTAGTTTCGGGCAGGGTTTGCGCAATCAGCCCCAGCATTTT CASSFGQGLRNQPQHF
TRBJ2-7 few TRBV2 TRBD1 TGTGCCACTAGACAGGGCTCCTACGAGCAGTACTTC CATRQGSYEQYF
TRBJ2-7 few TRBV7-3 . TGTGCCAGCAGCCCAGGTGGAAATACCGAGCAGTACTTC CASSPGGNTEQYF
TRBJ2-7 . TRBV12-3/TRBV12-4 . TGTGCCAGCAGGAAAGGGGGGAGCTCCTACGAGCAGTACTTC CASRKGGSSYEQYF
TRBJ2-1 few TRBV7-6 TRBD2 TGTGCCAGCAGCCTCAGCGGGACCCCTTACAATGAGCAGTTCTTC CASSLSGTPYNEQFF
TRBJ2-7 . TRBV21-1 . TGTGCCAGCAGCAAAGGACAGGCCGGCTCCTACGAGCAGTACTTC CASSKGQAGSYEQYF
TRBJ1-1 few TRBV29-1 TRBD1 TGCAGCGTGACAGGGGGGCTGAACACTGAAGCTTTCTTT CSVTGGLNTEAFF
TRBJ2-2 . TRBV7-2 . TGTGCCAGCAGCTTCCCTGGCTCCGGGGAGCTGTTTTTT CASSFPGSGELFF
TRBJ2-3 . TRBV6-5 . TGTGCCAGCAGTTACCACGGGGCGTTCAGCAGCACAGATACGCAGTATTTT CASSYHGAFSSTDTQYF
TRBJ2-3 . TRBV20-1 . TGCAGTGCAACCGAACTCCGGGGGCCAGGCACAGATACGCAGTATTTT CSATELRGPGTDTQYF
TRBJ1-2 . TRBV6-2/TRBV6-3 . TGTGCCAGCAGTTACGAGGGACTCCGCTACACCTTC CASSYEGLRYTF